Below, 16 T cell receptor beta chains from the same sample are listed, as sequenced in a study of T cells in Graves' hyperthyroidism and ophthalmopathy. The CDR3 regions of TCR beta were amplified from RNA transcripts. Initially, a first-round RT-PCR of the TCR CDR3 employed the HTBI primer set. A single record per CDR3 protein comes from TCRdb applying MiXCR to the multiplex PCR reads. This repertoire shows hundreds of thousands of distinct CDR3 sequences, about 14% found once; its top ten account for roughly 5.5%. Material: blood. These receptors all stem from a woman younger than 45 with Graves' hyperthyroidism that later progressed to Graves' ophthalmopathy.

The chain links TRBV5-1 to TRBJ2-7, with 9 nucleotides matching TRBD1. After removal of 0 bases from V and 9 bases from J, the junction contained 16 bases not matched to a gene. The CDR3 has 17 residues. Germline V lookup: CDR1 SGHRS, CDR2 YFSETQ. CDR3 nucleotides: TGCGCCAGCAGCTTGGGGCAAGGGACAGGGACCCTACGAGGGCAGTACTTC. Its protein product is CASSLGQGTGTLRGQYF.

On this clonotype: The CDR3 ends on some other residue instead of the conserved phenylalanine or tryptophan, so this is likely a read error. The chain couples TRBV7-3 to TRBJ2-1; 12 bases are a match to TRBD2. CDR1 and CDR2 from the germline V gene are SGHTA and FQGTGA. The CDR3 spans 16 residues. Trimming cost V 4 bases and J 4 bases; bases outside gene matches: 5. The CDR3, as DNA: TGTGCCAGCAGCTCGACTAGCGGGAGTAGGTACAATGAGCAGTTCCTC. It yields the protein CASSSTSGSRYNEQFL.

Details on this clonotype: Since a much larger clone is just one base distant, this may be a read error. The CDR3 does not end in the conserved phenylalanine or tryptophan, so this is likely a read error. The chain combines TRBV7-9 with TRBJ2-7; 8 bases agree with TRBD2. J gave up 0 bases and V 3 bases, and 4 bases lay outside the gene matches. The CDR3 runs 15 residues. From germline, CDR1 is SEHNR and CDR2 FQNEAQ (reference sequence). CDR3 DNA: TGTGCCAGCAGCTTTGAGACTAGCGACTCCTACGAGCAGTACCTC. It translates to CASSFETSDSYEQYL.

The table lists this clonotype with a few counts. J is TRBJ2-5 and V is TRBV6-1, with 13 bases fitting TRBD2. The germline CDR1 and CDR2 sequences are MNHNS and SASEGT. This CDR3 has 13 amino acids. V dropped 4 bases and J dropped 13; count of bases not matched to a gene: 6. DNA for the CDR3: TGTGCCAGCAGTGGTGGACTAGCGGGAGTTCGGTACTTC. This sequence encodes CASSGGLAGVRYF.

There are many counts of this clonotype. The gene calls are TRBV5-1 and TRBJ1-1; no definite D call. This CDR3 has 13 residues. Per germline, CDR1 SGHRS and CDR2 YFSETQ. Trimming shortened V by 5 bases and J by 3 bases, and 11 bases separated the two germline ends. CDR3 sequence (DNA): TGCGCCAGCAGGGACGAGGCGGACACTGAAGCTTTCTTT. Encoded protein: CASRDEADTEAFF. Using reference TRBV5-1 and TRBJ1-1 for the parts outside the CDR3, the full variable domain is KAGVTQTPRYLIKTRGQQVTLSCSPISGHRSVSWYQQTPGQGLQFLFEYFSETQRNKGNFPGRFSGRQFSNSRSEMNVSTLELGDSALYLCASRDEADTEAFFGQGTRLTVV.

This chain uses TRBV19 with TRBJ1-5, with a tentative D call TRBD1 (5 bases). Germline assignment: CDR1 LNHDA and CDR2 SQIVND (reference sequence). Trimming took 6 bases from V and 8 from J, leaving 14 bases between them. CDR3 length: 13 residues. CDR3 amino acids: CASSLTVKEPQHF. In DNA form, the CDR3 reads TGTGCCAGTAGCCTGACAGTTAAGGAGCCCCAGCATTTT.

Many counts were recorded for this clonotype. The chain has TRBV7-2 and TRBJ1-1; D gene uncertain. The ends were cut back, 5 bases at V and 3 bases at J, with 13 bases in the middle. This CDR3 is built from 14 residues. Looked up from germline, CDR1 is SGHTA and CDR2 is FQGNSA. The CDR3, as DNA: TGTGCCAGCAGCCCTGCGAGTGGGGACACTGAAGCTTTCTTT. As protein: CASSPASGDTEAFF.

In this sample, this clonotype turned up many times. A read error may explain this, as a much larger clone is one base away. This chain joins TRBV5-4 and TRBJ2-7; 8 nucleotides match TRBD1. This CDR3 spans 13 amino acids. Germline-derived CDR1 and CDR2 are SGHNT and YYREEE (reference sequence). V dropped 4 bases and J dropped 5; count of bases not matched to a gene: 5. CDR3 region: CASSPGTGHEQYF. The CDR3 nucleotides are TGTGCCAGCAGCCCCGGGACAGGACACGAGCAGTACTTC.

This chain links TRBV29-1 with TRBJ2-7; a possible D gene is TRBD2 (5 bases). Germline V CDR1 and CDR2: SQVTM, ANQGSEA. Trimming pared 4 bases from V and 3 bases from J, leaving 10 bases between. The CDR3 loop spans 12 amino acids. CDR3 residues: CSVGGLFYEQYF. DNA of the CDR3: TGCAGCGTTGGTGGACTTTTCTACGAGCAGTACTTC.

This clonotype was detected many times. The chain combines TRBV12-3 or TRBV12-4 with TRBJ1-5; no firm D call. The CDR3 loop spans 14 amino acids. The V gene lost 3 bases and the J gene lost 3 bases, with 9 bases spanning the gap. The CDR3 reads CASSLVEDNQPQHF. The CDR3 DNA sequence: TGTGCCAGCAGTTTGGTGGAAGACAATCAGCCCCAGCATTTT.

This clonotype was detected many times. The chain couples TRBV9 to TRBJ1-2; 9 bases map to TRBD1. The CDR3 has 15 amino acids. Per the germline V gene, CDR1 is SGDLS and CDR2 is YYNGEE. Trimming removed 3 bases from V and 5 bases from J; junction bases left unmatched: 8. The CDR3 protein is CASSAGQGPLYGYTF. DNA for the CDR3: TGTGCCAGCAGCGCCGGACAGGGGCCCCTTTATGGCTACACCTTC.

The genes are TRBV19 and TRBJ1-1, with D possibly TRBD1 on 5 matching bases. The CDR3 runs 13 residues. Trimming shortened V by 7 bases and J by 1 base, and 10 bases separated the two germline ends. Germline V gives CDR1 LNHDA, CDR2 SQIVND (reference sequence). The CDR3 DNA sequence: TGTGCCAGTAATTCAGGGAGGAACACTGAAGCTTTCTTT. Protein product: CASNSGRNTEAFF.

There are many counts of this clonotype. The chain joins TRBV29-1 to TRBJ2-1, with 12 bases that match TRBD2. After removal of 6 bases from V and 7 bases from J, the junction contained 7 bases not matched to a gene. In germline, CDR1 is SQVTM, CDR2 ANQGSEA. The CDR3 spans 14 residues. The CDR3 reads CSVDLAGGRNEQFF. CDR3 DNA: TGCAGCGTGGACCTAGCGGGAGGGCGAAATGAGCAGTTCTTC.

This chain uses TRBV18 with TRBJ2-4; possible D gene TRBD2, 6 bases. V dropped 4 bases and J dropped 7 bases, with 11 bases sitting between them. This CDR3 has 13 amino acids. Germline loops: CDR1 KGHSH, CDR2 LQKENI. CDR3 sequence: CASSLGGDNIQYF. The DNA of the CDR3 is TGTGCCAGCTCACTCGGGGGAGATAACATTCAGTACTTC.

This clonotype was seen repeatedly, ten times or more. The J gene is TRBJ2-5, the V gene TRBV12-3 or TRBV12-4; D not resolved. V was cut by 2 bases and J by 6 bases, with 7 bases left in between. The CDR3 runs to 12 residues. DNA for the CDR3: TGTGCCAGCAGTTTACCGGAAAAGACCCAGTACTTC. Its protein product is CASSLPEKTQYF.

Comments on this clonotype: This may come from a read error, since a much larger clone is one base off. The chain combines TRBV2 with TRBJ1-6, with a possible D match to TRBD1 (5 bases). Germline CDR1 is SNHLY and CDR2 is FYNNEI. The V end lost 1 base, the J end lost 9 bases, and 13 bases lay between the germline ends. This CDR3 is 15 amino acids long. The CDR3 DNA is TGTGCCAGCAGTGAAGGAGGGCAGGGAATTTCACCCCTCCACTTT. Translated: CASSEGGQGISPLHF.